This is a list of T cell receptor beta chains from one sample in a study of blood T cell repertoires in COVID-19. Only in-frame clones appear in the TCRdb table, and some are missing; sequencing was by immunoSEQ multiplex PCR. The data hold some 73,000 clones, with approximately 86% observed a single time. Source material: peripheral blood. Receptor source: a woman aged 60-75 years with acute or convalescent COVID-19. Each CDR3 is given with its conserved first and last residue. Fields, in order: V gene, D gene, clone size, J gene, CDR3 DNA, CDR3 protein. D genes are given only for firm matches. Size values are once, few and many counts, or a class for expanded clones, and some rows have none.

TRBV18,-,-,TRBJ1-2,TGTGCCAGCTCACCACTGGGCCGGGAAGGCTACACCTTC,CASSPLGREGYTF
TRBV7-3,TRBD2,-,TRBJ2-3,TGTGCCAGCAGCTTAGACGGGGGGGCAGATACGCAGTATTTT,CASSLDGGADTQYF
TRBV10-3,-,-,TRBJ1-1,TGTGCCATCAGTGCGGTTATGAACACTGAAGCTTTCTTT,CAISAVMNTEAFF
TRBV6-5,TRBD1,-,TRBJ1-1,TGTGCCAGCAGCCGGGACAGGGGGCTGTCGGAAGCTTTCTTT,CASSRDRGLSEAFF
TRBV10-3,-,-,TRBJ1-2,TGTGCCATCAGTGCAGAGGCGGGCTCTAACTATGGCTACACCTTC,CAISAEAGSNYGYTF
TRBV30,-,-,TRBJ1-3,TGTGCCTGGAGTGTACGGTCGGGAAACACCATATATTTT,CAWSVRSGNTIYF
TRBV25-1,-,once,TRBJ1-3,TGTGCCAGCAGGGACAGCCTCTCTGGAAACACCATATATTTT,CASRDSLSGNTIYF
TRBV25-1,-,-,TRBJ1-1,TGTGCCAGCAGTCCCCCCCGGGGCAGGGGAACTGAAGCTTTCTTT,CASSPPRGRGTEAFF
TRBV7-3,-,-,TRBJ1-4,TGTGCCAGCATCTTGCCCAGGGTAGAGGAAAAACTGTTTTTT,CASILPRVEEKLFF
TRBV29-1,-,-,TRBJ2-3,TGCAGCGCGGACGATGGACGCGGGGTTCTTACGCAGTATTTT,CSADDGRGVLTQYF
TRBV19,-,-,TRBJ2-3,TGTGCCAGTAGTATAGTGGGGGGAAGCACAGATACGCAGTATTTT,CASSIVGGSTDTQYF
TRBV7-9,-,few,TRBJ2-1,TGTGCCAGCAGCTTCGGGAGCTCCTACAATGAGCAGTTCTTC,CASSFGSSYNEQFF
TRBV2,TRBD1,-,TRBJ1-1,TGTGCCAGCATGAGGGGGAAAACAGGGGCCCGGAACACTGAAGCTTTCTTT,CASMRGKTGARNTEAFF
TRBV15,TRBD1,once,TRBJ2-5,TGTGCCACCAGCAGGGACAGGGCGAAGACCCAGTACTTC,CATSRDRAKTQYF
TRBV3-1/TRBV3-2,TRBD2,few,TRBJ2-2,TGTGCCAGCAGTCCTATAGCGGGGTCAGGCGGGGAGCTGTTTTTT,CASSPIAGSGGELFF
TRBV5-1,TRBD2,-,TRBJ2-3,TGCGCCAGCAGCTTGGTTCCGGGGGGTAGTTCAGATACGCAGTATTTT,CASSLVPGGSSDTQYF
TRBV19,-,-,TRBJ1-1,TGTGCCAGTAGTCATCATAGAGAAAACACTGAAGCTTTCTTT,CASSHHRENTEAFF
TRBV5-1,-,-,TRBJ1-5,TGCGCCAGCAGCTTGGGGGAGAACCAGCCCCAGCATTTT,CASSLGENQPQHF
TRBV18,-,-,TRBJ1-2,TGTGCCAGCTCACCAGTTTATTCAGGGGACGGCTATGGCTACACCTTC,CASSPVYSGDGYGYTF
TRBV5-8,TRBD1,-,TRBJ2-3,TGTGCCAGCAGCAGGGGACAGGGAGTTTCAGATACGCAGTATTTT,CASSRGQGVSDTQYF
TRBV4-2,TRBD1,-,TRBJ2-1,TGTGCCAGCAGCTTCCAGACAGGGGGAGAGCAGTTCTTC,CASSFQTGGEQFF
TRBV19,-,-,TRBJ2-3,TGTGCCAGTAGTATGGCTAGCACAGATACGCAGTATTTT,CASSMASTDTQYF
TRBV7-5,-,-,TRBJ2-7,TGTGCCAGAAGCCCCCAGGGCGCTAGCGGGGGGCGCCGGTCCTACGAGCAGTACTTC,CARSPQGASGGRRSYEQYF
TRBV12-5,-,-,TRBJ1-6,TGTGCTAGTGGTTTGGTACAGCCCAAGGGACTGAATTCACCCCTCCACTTT,CASGLVQPKGLNSPLHF
TRBV11-3,TRBD1,-,TRBJ2-2,TGTGCCAGCAGCTTGGGACAGGGGGCTGCTCGTCAGGAGCTGTTTTTT,CASSLGQGAARQELFF
TRBV3-1/TRBV3-2,-,-,TRBJ2-5,TGTGCCAGCAGCCAAGATCGGGGGGCCCGTCGTGTAGAGACCCAGTACTTC,CASSQDRGARRVETQYF
TRBV7-8,TRBD2,-,TRBJ2-3,TGTGCCAGCAGCTTAGGGGGACTAGCGGGGTCCACAGATACGCAGTATTTT,CASSLGGLAGSTDTQYF
TRBV15,-,-,TRBJ2-1,TGTGCCACCAGCAGAGGCGGGGGCCAGTACAATGAGCAGTTCTTC,CATSRGGGQYNEQFF
TRBV4-2,TRBD1,-,TRBJ1-4,TGTGCCAGCAGCCAAACAGTGGGACAGGGGATTTGGGAAAAACTGTTTTTT,CASSQTVGQGIWEKLFF
TRBV6-5,-,few,TRBJ1-6,TGTGCCAGCAGCCAACCCCGGAGGAATTCACCCCTCCACTTT,CASSQPRRNSPLHF
TRBV6-5,-,-,TRBJ1-2,TGTGCCAGCACTCTACAGGGCTGGGGCTACACCTTC,CASTLQGWGYTF
TRBV2,TRBD1,-,TRBJ1-2,TGTGCCAGCAGTGCCCGACAGGGGAGAGGACCTAACTATGGCTACACCTTC,CASSARQGRGPNYGYTF
TRBV3-1/TRBV3-2,-,-,TRBJ1-2,TGTGCCAGCAGCCAAGATGTGGGGGGGTATGGCTACACCTTC,CASSQDVGGYGYTF
TRBV15,TRBD2,-,TRBJ2-5,TGTGCCACCAGCAGCCTAGCGGGGGCCAAAGAGACCCAGTACTTC,CATSSLAGAKETQYF
TRBV5-4,-,-,TRBJ1-1,TGTGCCAGCAGCCCTCCCCGAGGGAACACTGAAGCTTTCTTT,CASSPPRGNTEAFF
TRBV19,-,-,TRBJ1-1,TGTGCCAGTAGTAACCTTGGCGGCGGCAACACTGAAGCTTTCTTT,CASSNLGGGNTEAFF
TRBV2,TRBD1,once,TRBJ1-6,TGTGCCAGCACGGATGTGGACAGGACGTATAATTCACCCCTCCACTTT,CASTDVDRTYNSPLHF
TRBV11-3,-,-,TRBJ2-3,TGTGCCAGCAGCTTAGTTTCCGGGGAAGGTACGCAGTATTTT,CASSLVSGEGTQYF
TRBV3-1/TRBV3-2,-,-,TRBJ2-5,TGTGCCAGCAGCCAAGGGAGGCCAGTGTGGTCCCAAGAGACCCAGTACTTC,CASSQGRPVWSQETQYF
TRBV14,-,-,TRBJ2-5,TGTGCCAGCAGCGGTTGGCAGGAAGAGACCCAGTACTTC,CASSGWQEETQYF
TRBV24-1,TRBD2,once,TRBJ2-3,TGTGCCACCAGTGATGGGACTAGCGGGGGACTTGATACGCAGTATTTT,CATSDGTSGGLDTQYF
TRBV10-3,-,-,TRBJ2-7,TGTGCCATCAGTGAGTCGCGCGCGGTTTCCTACGAGCAGTACTTC,CAISESRAVSYEQYF
TRBV4-1,-,-,TRBJ2-1,TGCGCCAGCAGCCAAGAAGTATTTGAGGGTGAGCAGTTCTTC,CASSQEVFEGEQFF
TRBV28,TRBD1,-,TRBJ2-7,TGTGCCAGCAGTCGAAAAGGACAGGGGGCAAACGAGCAGTACTTC,CASSRKGQGANEQYF
TRBV4-2,-,-,TRBJ2-1,TGTGCCAGCAGCCAAGCTGGCGGGGAGAACAATGAGCAGTTCTTC,CASSQAGGENNEQFF
TRBV19,-,-,TRBJ2-1,TGTGCCAGTAGTATAGAAGAGGACAGATTCTACAATGAGCAGTTCTTC,CASSIEEDRFYNEQFF
TRBV28,-,-,TRBJ1-5,TGTGCCAGCAGTTTCGGCAGGGTACCTCAGCCCCAGCATTTT,CASSFGRVPQPQHF
TRBV4-2,TRBD2,-,TRBJ2-7,TGTGCCAGCAGCCACATAGCGGGGGGGGACTACGAGCAGTACTTC,CASSHIAGGDYEQYF
TRBV5-4,TRBD2,-,TRBJ2-2,TGTGCCAGCAGCCCTACCCCCGGGACTAAGAACACCGGGGAGCTGTTTTTT,CASSPTPGTKNTGELFF
TRBV5-1,-,-,TRBJ2-7,TGCGCCAGCAGCTTGGAAGGGGGTGGTAGCTACGAGCAGTACTTC,CASSLEGGGSYEQYF
TRBV6-2/TRBV6-3,-,-,TRBJ2-7,TGTGCCAGCAGTTACATAATGCGAGGAGCGGTGGACGAGCAGTACTTC,CASSYIMRGAVDEQYF
TRBV5-1,TRBD1,-,TRBJ1-5,TGCGCCAGCTCGACAGGGGGGAATCAGCCCCAGCATTTT,CASSTGGNQPQHF
TRBV28,TRBD2,-,TRBJ2-3,TGTGCCAGCAGCTTTTGGACTAGCGGGGCGGGCACAGATACGCAGTATTTT,CASSFWTSGAGTDTQYF
TRBV30,TRBD1,-,TRBJ2-5,TGTGCCTGGAGTATCGGACACAGGGGGGAGACCCAGTACTTC,CAWSIGHRGETQYF
TRBV21-1,-,once,TRBJ2-7,TGTGCCAGCAGCAAAATGGAGGGTCGCAGGGCGTACGAGCAGTACTTC,CASSKMEGRRAYEQYF
TRBV5-1,TRBD1,-,TRBJ1-6,TGCGCCAGCAGCTCCACAGGGGACAATTCACCCCTCCACTTT,CASSSTGDNSPLHF